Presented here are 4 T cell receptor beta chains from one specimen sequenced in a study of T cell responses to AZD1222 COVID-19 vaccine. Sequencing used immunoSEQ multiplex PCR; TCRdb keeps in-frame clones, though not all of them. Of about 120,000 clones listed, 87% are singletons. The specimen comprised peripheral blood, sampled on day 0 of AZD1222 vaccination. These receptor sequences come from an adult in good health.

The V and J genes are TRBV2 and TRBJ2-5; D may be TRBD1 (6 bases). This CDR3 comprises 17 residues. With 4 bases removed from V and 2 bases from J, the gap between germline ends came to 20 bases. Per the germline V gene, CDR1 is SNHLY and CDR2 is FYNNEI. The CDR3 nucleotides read TGTGCCAGCAGTGTTAAACAGGGAAAGGGATTACAAGAGACCCAGTACTTC. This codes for CASSVKQGKGLQETQYF. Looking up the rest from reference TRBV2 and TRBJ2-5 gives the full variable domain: EPEVTQTPSHQVTQMGQEVILRCVPISNHLYFYWYRQILGQKVEFLVSFYNNEISEKSEIFDDQFSVERPDGSNFTLKIRSTKLEDSAMYFCASSVKQGKGLQETQYFGPGTRLLVL.

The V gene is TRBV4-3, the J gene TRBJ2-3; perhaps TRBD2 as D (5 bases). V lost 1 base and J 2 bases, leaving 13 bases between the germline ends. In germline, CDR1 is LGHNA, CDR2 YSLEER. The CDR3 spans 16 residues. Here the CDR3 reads CASSQGRGLITDTQYF. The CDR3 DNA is TGCGCCAGCAGCCAAGGTCGGGGTCTTATCACAGATACGCAGTATTTT.

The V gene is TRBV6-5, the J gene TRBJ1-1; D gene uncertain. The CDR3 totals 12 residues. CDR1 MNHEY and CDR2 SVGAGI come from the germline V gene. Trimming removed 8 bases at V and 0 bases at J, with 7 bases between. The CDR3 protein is CASGVLNTEAFF. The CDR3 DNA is TGTGCCAGCGGAGTTTTGAACACTGAAGCTTTCTTT.

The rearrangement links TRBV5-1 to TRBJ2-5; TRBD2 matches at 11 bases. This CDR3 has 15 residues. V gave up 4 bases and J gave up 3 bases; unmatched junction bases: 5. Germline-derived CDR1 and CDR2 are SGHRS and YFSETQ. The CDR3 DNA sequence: TGCGCCAGCAGCCAGACTAGCGGGGCTGAAGAGACCCAGTACTTC. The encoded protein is CASSQTSGAEETQYF.